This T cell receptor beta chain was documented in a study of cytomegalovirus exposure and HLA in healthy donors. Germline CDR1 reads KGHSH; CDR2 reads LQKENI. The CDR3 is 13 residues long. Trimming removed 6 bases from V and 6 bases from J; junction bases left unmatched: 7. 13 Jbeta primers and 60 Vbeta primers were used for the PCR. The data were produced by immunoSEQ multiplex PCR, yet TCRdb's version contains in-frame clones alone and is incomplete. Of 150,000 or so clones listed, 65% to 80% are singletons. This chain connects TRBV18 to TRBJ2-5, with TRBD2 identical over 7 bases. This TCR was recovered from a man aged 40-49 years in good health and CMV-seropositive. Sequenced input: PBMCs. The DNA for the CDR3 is TGTGCCAGCTCCTCCGGGGGGTCGCAGACCCAGTACTTC. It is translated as CASSSGGSQTQYF.